The rows below give T cell receptor beta chains drawn from one sample of a study of blood T cells in healthy people across ages. TCRdb passed the 5' RACE reads through MiXCR, listing each CDR3 protein once. Among roughly 700,000 distinct CDR3 sequences, more than 40% were seen once, and the ten largest hold under 35%. The sample taken for sequencing was blood. Every receptor here comes from a woman in her fifties or sixties in good health. The CDR3 runs from the conserved cysteine through the conserved F or W. A D gene is named only where the DNA matches it firmly. Only some rows state a clone size, as once, few, many or a class for expanded clones.

>TRBV7-2|TRBJ1-5|.|.
TGTGCCAGCAGCTCCAGAACCGGACAGCCCCAGCATTTT
CASSSRTGQPQHF
>TRBV4-3|TRBJ2-1|.|.
TGCGCCAGCAGCCTAATAGCAAGGGGAGCCTACAATGAGCAGTTCTTC
CASSLIARGAYNEQFF
>TRBV7-2|TRBJ1-2|few|.
TGTGCCAGCAGCCGAGACGGCAAGTATGGCTACACCTTC
CASSRDGKYGYTF
>TRBV20-1|TRBJ2-5|few|TRBD2
TGCAGTGCTAAACTAGCGGGATCTCAGACCCAGTACTTC
CSAKLAGSQTQYF
>TRBV24-1|TRBJ2-1|few|.
TGTGCCACCAGTGACACAGGGACAAGGGCCTACAATGAGCAGTTCTTC
CATSDTGTRAYNEQFF
>TRBV5-8|TRBJ2-7|.|TRBD2
TGTGCCAGCAGCCCGGGGACTAGCGGCTCCTTAGGGAGTTCCTACGAGCAGTACTTC
CASSPGTSGSLGSSYEQYF
>TRBV27|TRBJ2-1|few|.
TGTGCCAGCAGTTTAGGGGTCCACTCCTACAATGAGCAGTTCTTC
CASSLGVHSYNEQFF
>TRBV14|TRBJ2-5|.|.
TGTGCCAGCAGCCAAACCCGGCCGGGCTCTTTTCCTGAGCAGTACTTC
CASSQTRPGSFPEQYF
>TRBV30|TRBJ2-3|.|TRBD1
TGTGCCTGGAGTGTACCACAGGGGGCAGATACGCAGTATTTT
CAWSVPQGADTQYF
>TRBV20-1|TRBJ2-1|few|.
TGCAGTGCTAGGATTTCAGTGTACAATGAGCAGTTCTTC
CSARISVYNEQFF
>TRBV20-1|TRBJ2-1|few|TRBD2
TGCAGTGCTAGAGATATTAGCGGGAGAAGGAGCTCCTACAATGAGCAGTTCTTC
CSARDISGRRSSYNEQFF
>TRBV29-1|TRBJ2-7|few|.
TGCAGCGTTGCGATCCTAGCCAAAAATGAGCAGTACTTC
CSVAILAKNEQYF
>TRBV6-1|TRBJ2-7|.|.
TGTGCCAGCAGTGATCGACGATCTGAGACCTACGAGCAGTACTTC
CASSDRRSETYEQYF
>TRBV7-2|TRBJ2-1|few|.
TGTGCCAGCAGCGCTCACCAGGGATACAATGAGCAGTTCTTC
CASSAHQGYNEQFF
>TRBV6-2/TRBV6-3|TRBJ2-6|few|.
TGTGCCAGCGATGGGGGTTCTGGGGCCAACGTCCTGACTTTC
CASDGGSGANVLTF
>TRBV28|TRBJ2-7|.|TRBD1
TGTGCCACCCGAGGACAGGGGCTCACCTACGAGCAGTACTTC
CATRGQGLTYEQYF
>TRBV6-5|TRBJ2-3|.|TRBD2
TGTGCCAGCAGTCATAGCGGGCCACCCACAGATACGCAGTATTTT
CASSHSGPPTDTQYF
>TRBV20-1|TRBJ2-2|.|.
TGCAGTGCTAGAGATGGGGGCAGAAACACCGGGGAGCTGTTTTTT
CSARDGGRNTGELFF
>TRBV6-4|TRBJ2-3|.|.
TGTGCCAGCAGTGCACAGGGAACTAGCACAGATACGCAGTATTTT
CASSAQGTSTDTQYF
>TRBV20-1|TRBJ2-3|few|.
TGCAGTGCTAGAGTGGGGCTAGCCCAGAGCACAGATACGCAGTATTTT
CSARVGLAQSTDTQYF
>TRBV4-1|TRBJ2-3|.|.
TGCGCCCGCAGCCAAGGAGGAGGGGGGAGCACAGATACGCAGTATTTT
CARSQGGGGSTDTQYF
>TRBV12-3/TRBV12-4|TRBJ2-3|few|TRBD2
TGTGCCAGCAGTCGGGAGGGTCGGGCAGATACGCAGTATTTT
CASSREGRADTQYF
>TRBV20-1|TRBJ1-6|few|TRBD1
TGCAGTGCTACAAAATTTAGACAGGGTTTAAATTCACCCCTCCACTTT
CSATKFRQGLNSPLHF
>TRBV7-9|TRBJ2-5|.|TRBD2
TGTGCCAGCAGCCCAATTACTAGCGGGAAGCAGTACTTC
CASSPITSGKQYF
>TRBV20-1|TRBJ2-5|few|TRBD1
TGCAGTGCGCCGACAGGGGGTGGTCAAGAGACCCAGTACTTC
CSAPTGGGQETQYF